This T cell receptor beta chain appears in the sequencing data of a study of siplizumab effects on memory and regulatory T cells. Clones were read by immunoSEQ multiplex PCR, and TCRdb kept only the in-frame ones, dropping some. The sample has approximately 100,000 clones; roughly 94% are singletons. Note on this clone: The antigen remains undetermined.

Study-wide results and caveats: Roughly 80-97% of proliferating CD4+ or CD8+ clones lacked an assignable naive or memory phenotype. The alloresponse seemed to draw substantially on naive T cells, which appeared more diverse than memory cells. Reactions containing siplizumab showed mappable alloreactive CD4+ clones averaging approximately 70% Treg-derived, versus 25% to 30% in controls.

Sample: Tregs sorted from blood. This clonotype was obtained from a human donor in good health.

The CDR3, as DNA: TGTGCCAGTAGTCCCGGGACAGGGGGCAACTATGGCTACACCTTC. Its protein is CASSPGTGGNYGYTF. This chain links TRBV19 with TRBJ1-2; 12 bases align to TRBD1. The CDR3 has 15 amino acids. With 5 bases clipped from V and 2 bases from J, the junction kept 3 bases outside the gene matches. Germline CDR1 LNHDA, CDR2 SQIVND (reference sequence).